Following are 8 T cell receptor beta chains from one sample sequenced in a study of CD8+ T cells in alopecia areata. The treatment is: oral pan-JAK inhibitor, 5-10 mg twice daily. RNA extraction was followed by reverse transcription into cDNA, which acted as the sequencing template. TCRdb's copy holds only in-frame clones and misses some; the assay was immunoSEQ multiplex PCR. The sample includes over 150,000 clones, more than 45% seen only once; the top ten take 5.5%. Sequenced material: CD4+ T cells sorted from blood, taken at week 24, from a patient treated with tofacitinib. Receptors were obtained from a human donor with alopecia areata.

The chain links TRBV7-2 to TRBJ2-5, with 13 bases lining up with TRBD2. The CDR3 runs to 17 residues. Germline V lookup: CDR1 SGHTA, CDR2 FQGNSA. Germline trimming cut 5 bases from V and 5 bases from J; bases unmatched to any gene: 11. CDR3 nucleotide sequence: TGTGCCAGCAGCCAACTAGCGGGGGGGAGCATGATGGAGACCCAGTACTTC. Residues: CASSQLAGGSMMETQYF.

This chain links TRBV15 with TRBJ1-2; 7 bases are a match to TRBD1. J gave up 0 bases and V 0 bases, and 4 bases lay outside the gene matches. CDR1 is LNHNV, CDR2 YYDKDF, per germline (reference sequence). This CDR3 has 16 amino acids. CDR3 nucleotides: TGTGCCACCAGCAGAGATAGGCAGGGGGCTAACTATGGCTACACCTTC. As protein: CATSRDRQGANYGYTF.

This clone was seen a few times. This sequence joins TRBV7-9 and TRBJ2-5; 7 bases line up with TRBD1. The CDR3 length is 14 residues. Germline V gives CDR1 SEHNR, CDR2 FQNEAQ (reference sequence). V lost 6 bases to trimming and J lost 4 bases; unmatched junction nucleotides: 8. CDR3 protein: CASRETGLGETQYF. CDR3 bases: TGTGCCAGCAGGGAGACAGGGCTGGGAGAGACCCAGTACTTC.

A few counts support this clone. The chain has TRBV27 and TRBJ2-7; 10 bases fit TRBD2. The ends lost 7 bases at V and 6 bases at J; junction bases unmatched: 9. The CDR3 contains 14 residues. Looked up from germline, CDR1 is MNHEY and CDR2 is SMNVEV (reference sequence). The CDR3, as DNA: TGTGCCAGCAACCCGAGCGGGGGGGGAACCGAGCAGTACTTC. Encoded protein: CASNPSGGGTEQYF.

CDR3 loop: CSAKGTAEAFF. CDR3 DNA sequence: TGCAGCGCAAAAGGGACGGCTGAAGCTTTCTTT. The chain recombines TRBV29-1 with TRBJ1-1, with TRBD1 as a possible D gene (5 bases). The CDR3 contains 11 residues. V was clipped by 7 bases and J by 6 bases, with 12 bases between them. The germline CDR1 and CDR2 sequences are SQVTM and ANQGSEA.

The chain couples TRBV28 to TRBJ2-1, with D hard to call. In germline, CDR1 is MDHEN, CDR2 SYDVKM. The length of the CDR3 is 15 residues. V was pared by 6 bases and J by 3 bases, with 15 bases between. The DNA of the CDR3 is TGTGCCAGCAGCCGGACCAAGGGTGGCTACAATGAGCAGTTCTTC. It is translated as CASSRTKGGYNEQFF.

DNA for the CDR3: TGTGCCAGCAGTGAACGGGAGGGAACAGATACGCAGTATTTT. Translating it yields CASSEREGTDTQYF. The genes are TRBV6-4 and TRBJ2-3, with 8 bases identical to TRBD2. The CDR3 contains 14 residues. Losses at the gene ends were 3 bases for V and 3 bases for J; bases not matched to a gene: 2. Germline CDR1 reads MRHNA; CDR2 reads SNTAGT.

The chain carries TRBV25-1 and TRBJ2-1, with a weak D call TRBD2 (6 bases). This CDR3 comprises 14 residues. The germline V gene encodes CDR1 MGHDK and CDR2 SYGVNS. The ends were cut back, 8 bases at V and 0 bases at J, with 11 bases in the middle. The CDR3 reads CASQAGSSYNEQFF. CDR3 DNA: TGTGCCAGCCAAGCGGGTAGCTCCTACAATGAGCAGTTCTTC.